A single sample gave rise to the 3 T cell receptor beta chains below, sequenced in a study of T cell changes during pregnancy in multiple sclerosis. The table came from immunoSEQ multiplex PCR; TCRdb's copy has only in-frame clones and leaves some out. Seen here are more than 90,000 clones, about 91% observed once, and the top ten hold roughly 3%. The input for sequencing was peripheral blood, taken in the second trimester of pregnancy. The receptor source for this set is a female donor with multiple sclerosis, enrolled in a pregnancy study.

This clone was picked up one time. The genes are TRBV19 and TRBJ2-1; D is perhaps TRBD2 (6 bases). The CDR3 spans 13 residues. V lost 4 bases and J lost 8, with 12 bases in between. Germline CDR1 LNHDA, CDR2 SQIVND (reference sequence). This CDR3 is CASSTAREDEQFF. CDR3 coding DNA: TGTGCCAGTAGTACAGCCAGGGAGGATGAGCAGTTCTTC.

This clone was detected only once. The V and J genes are TRBV28 and TRBJ2-5; TRBD2 agrees at 11 bases. Trimming removed 3 bases from V and 4 bases from J; junction bases left unmatched: 13. Germline CDR1 and CDR2: MDHEN and SYDVKM. This CDR3 region has 18 residues. The CDR3 region is CASSFHRGLAGAGETQYF. The CDR3, as DNA: TGTGCCAGCAGTTTTCACAGAGGACTAGCGGGCGCCGGAGAGACCCAGTACTTC.

V and J are TRBV19 and TRBJ2-2; the match to TRBD2 covers 7 bases. This CDR3 contains 18 residues. With 2 bases clipped from V and 0 bases from J, the junction kept 9 bases outside the gene matches. The germline V gene has CDR1 LNHDA and CDR2 SQIVND (reference sequence). The CDR3 DNA reads as TGTGCCAGTAGTATATTTCCCCCTAGCGGCGCGAACACCGGGGAGCTGTTTTTT. This gives the protein CASSIFPPSGANTGELFF.